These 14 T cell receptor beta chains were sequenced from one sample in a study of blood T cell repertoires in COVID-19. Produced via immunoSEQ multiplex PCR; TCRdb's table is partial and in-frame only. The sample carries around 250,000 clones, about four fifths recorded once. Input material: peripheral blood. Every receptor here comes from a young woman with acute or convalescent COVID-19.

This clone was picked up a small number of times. The CDR3 spells CASSIMASGATYNEQFF. CDR3 bases: TGTGCCAGTAGTATAATGGCTAGCGGGGCAACCTACAATGAGCAGTTCTTC. The rearrangement links TRBV19 to TRBJ2-1, with 9 bases matching TRBD2. The trim removed 2 bases at V and 2 bases at J, leaving 7 bases unmatched. CDR3 length: 17 amino acids. The germline CDR1 and CDR2 sequences are LNHDA and SQIVND (reference sequence). The full variable domain, its missing parts supplied by reference TRBV19 and TRBJ2-1, is DGGITQSPKYLFRKEGQNVTLSCEQNLNHDAMYWYRQDPGQGLRLIYYSQIVNDFQKGDIAEGYSVSREKKESFPLTVTSAQKNPTAFYLCASSIMASGATYNEQFFGPGTRLTVL.

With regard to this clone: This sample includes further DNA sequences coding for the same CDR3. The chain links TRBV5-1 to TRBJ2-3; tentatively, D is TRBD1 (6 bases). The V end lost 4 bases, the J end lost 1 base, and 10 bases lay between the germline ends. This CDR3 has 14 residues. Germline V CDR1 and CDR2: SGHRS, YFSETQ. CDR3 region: CASSLRQGTDTQYF. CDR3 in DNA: TGCGCCAGCAGCCTCCGACAGGGCACAGATACGCAGTATTTT.

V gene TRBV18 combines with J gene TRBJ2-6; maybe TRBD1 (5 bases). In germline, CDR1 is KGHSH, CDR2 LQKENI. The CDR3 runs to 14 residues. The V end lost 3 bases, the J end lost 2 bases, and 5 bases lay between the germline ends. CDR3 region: CASSPGPGANVLTF. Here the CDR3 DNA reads TGTGCCAGCTCACCGGGGCCTGGGGCCAACGTCCTGACTTTC.

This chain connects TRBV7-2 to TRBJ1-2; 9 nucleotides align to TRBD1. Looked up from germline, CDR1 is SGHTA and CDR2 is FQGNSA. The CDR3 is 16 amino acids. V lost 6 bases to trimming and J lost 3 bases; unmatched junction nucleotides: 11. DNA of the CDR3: TGTGCCAGCAGACTTAGGGGGGACAGGGCGGACTATGGCTACACCTTC. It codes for CASRLRGDRADYGYTF.

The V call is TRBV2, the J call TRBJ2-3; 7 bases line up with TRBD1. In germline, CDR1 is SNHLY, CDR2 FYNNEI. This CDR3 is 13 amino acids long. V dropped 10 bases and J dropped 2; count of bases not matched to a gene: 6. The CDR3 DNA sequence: TGTGCCACCCGACAGGGACCCACAGATACGCAGTATTTT. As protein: CATRQGPTDTQYF. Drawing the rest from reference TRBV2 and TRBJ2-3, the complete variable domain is EPEVTQTPSHQVTQMGQEVILRCVPISNHLYFYWYRQILGQKVEFLVSFYNNEISEKSEIFDDQFSVERPDGSNFTLKIRSTKLEDSAMYFCATRQGPTDTQYFGPGTRLTVL.

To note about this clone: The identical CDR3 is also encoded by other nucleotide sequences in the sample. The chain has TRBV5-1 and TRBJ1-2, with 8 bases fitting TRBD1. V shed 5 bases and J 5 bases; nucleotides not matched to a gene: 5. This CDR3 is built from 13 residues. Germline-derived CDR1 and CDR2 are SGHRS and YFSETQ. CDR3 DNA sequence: TGCGCCAGCAGTCCCGGGACAGGTTATGGCTACACCTTC. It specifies CASSPGTGYGYTF.

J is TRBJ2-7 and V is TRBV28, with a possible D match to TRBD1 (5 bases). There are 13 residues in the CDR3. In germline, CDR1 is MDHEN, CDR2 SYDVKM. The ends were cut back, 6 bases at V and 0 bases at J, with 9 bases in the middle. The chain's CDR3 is CASRRGNSYEQYF. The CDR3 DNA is TGTGCCAGCAGAAGGGGTAACTCCTACGAGCAGTACTTC.

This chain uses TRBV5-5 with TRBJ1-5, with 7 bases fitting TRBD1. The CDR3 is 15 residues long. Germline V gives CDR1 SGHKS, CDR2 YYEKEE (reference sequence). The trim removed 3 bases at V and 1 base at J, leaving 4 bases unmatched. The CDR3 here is CASSSGTASNQPQHF. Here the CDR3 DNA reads TGTGCCAGCAGCTCGGGGACAGCCAGCAATCAGCCCCAGCATTTT. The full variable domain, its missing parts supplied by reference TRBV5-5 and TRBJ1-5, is DAGVTQSPTHLIKTRGQQVTLRCSPISGHKSVSWYQQVLGQGPQFIFQYYEKEERGRGNFPDRFSARQFPNYSSELNVNALLLGDSALYLCASSSGTASNQPQHFGDGTRLSIL.

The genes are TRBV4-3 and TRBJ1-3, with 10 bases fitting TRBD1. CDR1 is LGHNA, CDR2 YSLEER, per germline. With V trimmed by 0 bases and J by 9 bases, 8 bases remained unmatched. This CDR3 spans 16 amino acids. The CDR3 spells CASSQDVRQGASTIYF. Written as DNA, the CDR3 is TGCGCCAGCAGCCAAGATGTGCGACAGGGGGCATCCACCATATATTTT.

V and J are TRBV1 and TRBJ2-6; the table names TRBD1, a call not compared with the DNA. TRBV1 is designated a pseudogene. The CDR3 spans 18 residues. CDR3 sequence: CTSSFLCLCTGRANVLTF. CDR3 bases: TGCACCAGCAGCTTTCTATGTTTGTGCACAGGTCGGGCCAACGTCCTGACTTTC.

CDR3 region: CASSWDRGSPGANVLTF. CDR3 DNA sequence: TGTGCCAGCAGCTGGGACAGGGGAAGCCCCGGGGCCAACGTCCTGACTTTC. The chain employs TRBV7-6 and TRBJ2-6; 10 bases are shared with TRBD1. This CDR3 is built from 17 residues. V shed 4 bases and J 4 bases; nucleotides not matched to a gene: 7. From germline, CDR1 is SGHVS and CDR2 FNYEAQ.

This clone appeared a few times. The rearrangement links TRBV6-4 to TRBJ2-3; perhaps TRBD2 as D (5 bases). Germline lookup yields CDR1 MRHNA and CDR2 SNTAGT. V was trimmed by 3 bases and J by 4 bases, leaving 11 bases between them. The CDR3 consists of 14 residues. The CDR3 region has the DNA TGTGCCAGCAGTGAAACACTAGATGCAGATACGCAGTATTTT. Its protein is CASSETLDADTQYF.

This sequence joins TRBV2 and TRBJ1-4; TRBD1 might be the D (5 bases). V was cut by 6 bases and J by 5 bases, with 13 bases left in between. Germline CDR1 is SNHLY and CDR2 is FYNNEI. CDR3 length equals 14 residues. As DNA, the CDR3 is TGTGCCAGCAGCACCGGGACTGCGAATGAAAAACTGTTTTTT. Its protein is CASSTGTANEKLFF. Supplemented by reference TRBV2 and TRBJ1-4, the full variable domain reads EPEVTQTPSHQVTQMGQEVILRCVPISNHLYFYWYRQILGQKVEFLVSFYNNEISEKSEIFDDQFSVERPDGSNFTLKIRSTKLEDSAMYFCASSTGTANEKLFFGSGTQLSVL.

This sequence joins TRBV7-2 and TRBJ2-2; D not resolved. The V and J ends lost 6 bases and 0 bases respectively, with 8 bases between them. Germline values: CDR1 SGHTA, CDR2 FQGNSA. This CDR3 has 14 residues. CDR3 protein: CASSHGSNTGELFF. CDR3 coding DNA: TGTGCCAGCAGTCACGGGTCGAACACCGGGGAGCTGTTTTTT.